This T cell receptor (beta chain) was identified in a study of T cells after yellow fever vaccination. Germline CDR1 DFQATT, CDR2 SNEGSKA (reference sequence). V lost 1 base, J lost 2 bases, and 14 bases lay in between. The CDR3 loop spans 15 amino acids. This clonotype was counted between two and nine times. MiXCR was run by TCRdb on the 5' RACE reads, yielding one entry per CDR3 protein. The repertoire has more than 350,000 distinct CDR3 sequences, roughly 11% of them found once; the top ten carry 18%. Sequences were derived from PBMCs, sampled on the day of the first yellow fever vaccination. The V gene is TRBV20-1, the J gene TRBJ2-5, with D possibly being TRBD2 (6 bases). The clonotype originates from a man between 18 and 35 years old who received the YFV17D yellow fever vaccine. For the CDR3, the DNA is TGCAGTGCTAGAGCTAGTGGGGGGTCTCAAGAGACCCAGTACTTC. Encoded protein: CSARASGGSQETQYF.